Only a few counts were recorded for the clone carrying this TCR beta chain. The germline gene is not matched at one end of the junction; a read error may be the cause. The sample belongs to a study of early T cells in non-severe SARS-CoV-2 infection. Study in general: Bulk RNA from unsorted whole blood was sequenced; chains were unpaired.

Germline V gives CDR1 MNHNS, CDR2 SASEGT. CDR3 length: 15 amino acids. Molecules of cDNA were individually given unique molecular identifiers that were attached to them. TCRdb re-analysed the 5' RACE reads in MiXCR, keeping a single row per CDR3 protein. The sample lists 53,000 or so distinct CDR3 sequences; around 12% were seen once. The chain uses TRBV6-1 and TRBJ1-5; 9 positions match TRBD1. The TCR comes from an adult who was a healthcare worker with PCR-confirmed SARS-CoV-2 infection or an uninfected control (not recorded which). Sequences were derived from whole blood, sampled at baseline. The DNA of the CDR3 is TGTGCCAGCACATATGGGACAGGGACATATCAGCCCCAGCTTTTT. This sequence encodes CASTYGTGTYQPQLF.